These T cell receptor beta chains were read from a single sample in a study of identical twins. TCRdb re-analysed the 5' RACE reads in MiXCR, keeping a single row per CDR3 protein. The table lists some 600,000 distinct CDR3 sequences, roughly 7.1% of them singletons. These data were likewise used in another study, on yellow fever vaccine responses in identical twins.

Sequenced: PBMCs. Every receptor here comes from a woman aged 18-35 years in good health. CDR3s include the opening cysteine and the closing phenylalanine or tryptophan. The D gene is left open where the match is weak. A clone size is listed for some rows: how often the clone was seen (once, few, many), or a class if it is expanded.

clone size: few
J gene: TRBJ1-4
D gene: .
V gene: TRBV12-3/TRBV12-4
CDR3 protein: CASSWIGGRDSEKLFF
CDR3 DNA: TGTGCCAGCAGTTGGATAGGGGGAAGGGATAGTGAAAAACTGTTTTTT

clone size: many
J gene: TRBJ2-7
D gene: .
V gene: TRBV5-1
CDR3 protein: CASSLGPLYEQYF
CDR3 DNA: TGCGCCAGCAGCTTGGGACCGCTATACGAGCAGTACTTC

clone size: .
J gene: TRBJ2-5
D gene: TRBD2
V gene: TRBV20-1
CDR3 protein: CSARDSGGNGETQYF
CDR3 DNA: TGCAGTGCTAGAGATAGCGGGGGGAATGGAGAGACCCAGTACTTC

clone size: many
J gene: TRBJ2-2
D gene: .
V gene: TRBV6-2/TRBV6-3
CDR3 protein: CASSPSPGTGELFF
CDR3 DNA: TGTGCCAGCAGTCCCTCCCCAGGGACCGGGGAGCTGTTTTTT

clone size: many
J gene: TRBJ2-1
D gene: .
V gene: TRBV25-1
CDR3 protein: CASSGRTGILRGNEQFF
CDR3 DNA: TGTGCCAGCAGTGGCCGAACGGGCATCCTGAGGGGCAATGAGCAGTTCTTC

clone size: .
J gene: TRBJ2-2
D gene: .
V gene: TRBV3-1
CDR3 protein: CATCQGSWLAIVTGELFF
CDR3 DNA: TGTGCCACCTGCCAAGGGTCTTGGCTAGCGATCGTCACCGGGGAGCTGTTTTTT

clone size: many
J gene: TRBJ2-1
D gene: .
V gene: TRBV10-3
CDR3 protein: CAISEARGTYNEQFF
CDR3 DNA: TGTGCCATCAGTGAGGCTCGGGGTACCTACAATGAGCAGTTCTTC

clone size: few
J gene: TRBJ2-1
D gene: TRBD2
V gene: TRBV12-3/TRBV12-4
CDR3 protein: CASSLVSGATISYNEQFF
CDR3 DNA: TGTGCCAGCAGTTTGGTTAGCGGGGCCACAATCTCCTACAATGAGCAGTTCTTC

clone size: few
J gene: TRBJ1-2
D gene: TRBD1
V gene: TRBV14
CDR3 protein: CASSQGARGHDGYTF
CDR3 DNA: TGTGCCAGCAGCCAAGGGGCCAGGGGGCATGATGGCTACACCTTC

clone size: few
J gene: TRBJ2-3
D gene: TRBD1
V gene: TRBV2
CDR3 protein: CASRDGQGWTDTQYF
CDR3 DNA: TGTGCCAGCAGGGACGGACAGGGTTGGACAGATACGCAGTATTTT

clone size: many
J gene: TRBJ1-1
D gene: TRBD1
V gene: TRBV4-1
CDR3 protein: CASSHGTGVRMNTEAFF
CDR3 DNA: TGCGCCAGCAGCCATGGGACAGGAGTGAGAATGAACACTGAAGCTTTCTTT

clone size: .
J gene: TRBJ2-2
D gene: .
V gene: TRBV19
CDR3 protein: CASSMRAYTGELFF
CDR3 DNA: TGTGCCAGTAGTATGCGGGCATACACCGGGGAGCTGTTTTTT

clone size: few
J gene: TRBJ2-1
D gene: .
V gene: TRBV15
CDR3 protein: CATSLAGTVEQFF
CDR3 DNA: TGTGCCACCAGTCTGGCGGGAACTGTTGAGCAGTTCTTC

clone size: few
J gene: TRBJ2-6
D gene: .
V gene: TRBV10-3
CDR3 protein: CAISESSGARGANVLTF
CDR3 DNA: TGTGCCATCAGTGAGTCATCGGGGGCGCGGGGGGCCAACGTCCTGACTTTC

clone size: .
J gene: TRBJ2-1
D gene: TRBD1
V gene: TRBV18
CDR3 protein: CASSPPGAGQGLHEQFF
CDR3 DNA: TGTGCCAGCTCACCCCCGGGAGCAGGACAGGGTCTCCATGAGCAGTTCTTC

clone size: .
J gene: TRBJ2-1
D gene: .
V gene: TRBV3-1
CDR3 protein: CASSQVGTGYNEQFF
CDR3 DNA: TGTGCCAGCAGCCAAGTCGGTACGGGGTACAATGAGCAGTTCTTC

clone size: few
J gene: TRBJ1-5
D gene: .
V gene: TRBV20-1
CDR3 protein: CSARWRESQPQHF
CDR3 DNA: TGCAGTGCTAGGTGGAGGGAGTCTCAGCCCCAGCATTTT

clone size: .
J gene: TRBJ1-2
D gene: TRBD1
V gene: TRBV20-1
CDR3 protein: CSAGTGGHLRANYGYTF
CDR3 DNA: TGCAGTGCTGGGACAGGGGGCCACCTACGCGCTAACTATGGCTACACCTTC

clone size: .
J gene: TRBJ1-1
D gene: TRBD1
V gene: TRBV27
CDR3 protein: CASSQRQGPNTEAFF
CDR3 DNA: TGTGCCAGCAGCCAGAGACAGGGCCCGAACACTGAAGCTTTCTTT

clone size: many
J gene: TRBJ1-2
D gene: .
V gene: TRBV27
CDR3 protein: CASSLDRSYGYTF
CDR3 DNA: TGTGCCAGCAGCCTAGACCGAAGCTATGGCTACACCTTC

clone size: few
J gene: TRBJ2-5
D gene: .
V gene: TRBV29-1
CDR3 protein: CSGWEGAGWGQETQYF
CDR3 DNA: TGCAGCGGGTGGGAGGGGGCAGGGTGGGGACAAGAGACCCAGTACTTC

clone size: .
J gene: TRBJ1-5
D gene: TRBD1
V gene: TRBV10-3
CDR3 protein: CAISQQGSNQPQHF
CDR3 DNA: TGTGCCATCAGTCAACAGGGGAGCAATCAGCCCCAGCATTTT